The T cell receptor beta chain described here comes from a study of T cell changes during pregnancy in multiple sclerosis. The junction had 6 bases not matched to a gene; V was cut back by 5 bases and J by 6 bases. Per the germline V gene, CDR1 is SGHDT and CDR2 is YYEEEE. The CDR3 runs 14 residues. TCRdb's copy holds only in-frame clones and misses some; the assay was immunoSEQ multiplex PCR. The table lists about 42,000 clones, roughly 84% of them singletons, with about 0.64% in the top ten. V gene TRBV5-6 combines with J gene TRBJ2-2, with 8 bases that match TRBD1. This receptor was taken from a female donor with multiple sclerosis, enrolled in a pregnancy study. The sequencing here drew on CD4+ T cells from peripheral blood mononuclear cells, taken before pregnancy. The CDR3 nucleotides read TGTGCCAGCAGACGACAGGGGTTCTCCGGGGAGCTGTTTTTT. It encodes CASRRQGFSGELFF.